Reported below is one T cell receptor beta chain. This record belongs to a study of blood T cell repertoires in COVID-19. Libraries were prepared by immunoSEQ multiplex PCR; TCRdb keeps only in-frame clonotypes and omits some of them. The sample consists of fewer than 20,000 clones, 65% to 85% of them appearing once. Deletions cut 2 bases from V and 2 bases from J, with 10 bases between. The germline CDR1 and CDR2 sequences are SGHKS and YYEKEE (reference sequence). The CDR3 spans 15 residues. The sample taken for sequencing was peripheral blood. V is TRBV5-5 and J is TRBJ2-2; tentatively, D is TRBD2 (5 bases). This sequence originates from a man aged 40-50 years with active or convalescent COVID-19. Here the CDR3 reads CASSFRGPNTGELFF. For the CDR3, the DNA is TGTGCCAGCAGCTTCCGCGGGCCCAACACCGGGGAGCTGTTTTTT. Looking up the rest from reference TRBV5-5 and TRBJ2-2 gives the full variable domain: DAGVTQSPTHLIKTRGQQVTLRCSPISGHKSVSWYQQVLGQGPQFIFQYYEKEERGRGNFPDRFSARQFPNYSSELNVNALLLGDSALYLCASSFRGPNTGELFFGEGSRLTVL.